Listed below are T cell receptor beta chains from one sample, sequenced in a study of T cell responses to AZD1222 COVID-19 vaccine. Assay used: immunoSEQ multiplex PCR; TCRdb lists only in-frame clones, some missing. In the table there are some 120,000 clones, around 91% of which are singletons. The sample in question was peripheral blood, obtained 28 days after the second AZD1222 dose. These receptors all stem from an adult who received the AZD1222 COVID-19 vaccine. CDR3s include the opening cysteine and the closing phenylalanine or tryptophan. A D gene is named only where the DNA matches it firmly. Not every row has a clone size; where given, it reads once, few, many or a size class.

CDR3 DNA: TGTGCCAGCAGCCAAGCACAGGGCCAAGAGACCCAGTACTTC
CDR3 protein: CASSQAQGQETQYF
clone size: -
D gene: -
V gene: TRBV3-1/TRBV3-2
J gene: TRBJ2-5

CDR3 DNA: TGTGCCAGCAGCGTAGCTGGAACAGGGAGGACTGGAAACACCATATATTTT
CDR3 protein: CASSVAGTGRTGNTIYF
clone size: -
D gene: -
V gene: TRBV9
J gene: TRBJ1-3

CDR3 DNA: TGCGCCAGCAGCTTTACAGGTCCTGCGAACACTGAAGCTTTCTTT
CDR3 protein: CASSFTGPANTEAFF
clone size: once
D gene: -
V gene: TRBV5-1
J gene: TRBJ1-1

CDR3 DNA: TGTGCCAGCAGCAGAGGCGGGGGACAAGAGACCCAGTACTTC
CDR3 protein: CASSRGGGQETQYF
clone size: -
D gene: TRBD2
V gene: TRBV25-1
J gene: TRBJ2-5

CDR3 DNA: TGTGCCAGCAGTTTTGGGGACAGGGGGTTCTACGAGCAGTACTTC
CDR3 protein: CASSFGDRGFYEQYF
clone size: -
D gene: TRBD1
V gene: TRBV27
J gene: TRBJ2-7

CDR3 DNA: TGTGCCAGCAGCGGCCGGGACGGACTAAACACCGGGGAGCTGTTTTTT
CDR3 protein: CASSGRDGLNTGELFF
clone size: once
D gene: -
V gene: TRBV7-6
J gene: TRBJ2-2

CDR3 DNA: TGTGCCAGCAGCTTAGCGTTAGGCGGGATCTTCAATGAGCAGTTCTTC
CDR3 protein: CASSLALGGIFNEQFF
clone size: -
D gene: -
V gene: TRBV7-8
J gene: TRBJ2-1

CDR3 DNA: TGTGCCAGCAGTTCGAATAGCGGAAGCTCCTACAATGAGCAGTTCTTC
CDR3 protein: CASSSNSGSSYNEQFF
clone size: -
D gene: -
V gene: TRBV28
J gene: TRBJ2-1

CDR3 DNA: TGTGCCAGTAGTACTCAGGGGTACGGCGACTATGGCTACACCTTC
CDR3 protein: CASSTQGYGDYGYTF
clone size: -
D gene: -
V gene: TRBV19
J gene: TRBJ1-2

CDR3 DNA: TGTGCCAGCAGGATACAGGGTCAGGACTATGGCTACACCTTC
CDR3 protein: CASRIQGQDYGYTF
clone size: -
D gene: -
V gene: TRBV6-5
J gene: TRBJ1-2

CDR3 DNA: TGTGCCAGCAGTCACCATAGCGGGAGCGGGAACTACGAGCAGTACTTC
CDR3 protein: CASSHHSGSGNYEQYF
clone size: -
D gene: TRBD2
V gene: TRBV28
J gene: TRBJ2-7

CDR3 DNA: TGTGCCAGCAGCTTAGACAGGAAATCTCCCTACGAGCAGTACTTC
CDR3 protein: CASSLDRKSPYEQYF
clone size: -
D gene: -
V gene: TRBV7-9
J gene: TRBJ2-7

CDR3 DNA: TGTGCCAGCAGCTTAGTTGTGGACTCAAATGAAAAACTGTTTTTT
CDR3 protein: CASSLVVDSNEKLFF
clone size: -
D gene: -
V gene: TRBV5-8
J gene: TRBJ1-4

CDR3 DNA: TGTGCCAGCAGCGTAACAGGGGACTCCTACGAGCAGTACTTC
CDR3 protein: CASSVTGDSYEQYF
clone size: -
D gene: TRBD1
V gene: TRBV5-5
J gene: TRBJ2-7

CDR3 DNA: TGTGCCAGTGAGAGTGGTGCCCAGGGACCCTCTGGGGCCAACGTCCTGACTTTC
CDR3 protein: CASESGAQGPSGANVLTF
clone size: -
D gene: -
V gene: TRBV19
J gene: TRBJ2-6

CDR3 DNA: TGTGCCAGCAGTTTTGGGCTAGCGGGAGGCATCGGGGAGCTGTTTTTT
CDR3 protein: CASSFGLAGGIGELFF
clone size: -
D gene: TRBD2
V gene: TRBV28
J gene: TRBJ2-2

CDR3 DNA: TGTGCCATCGGGACTAGCGGGAGTGGTGAGCAGTTCTTC
CDR3 protein: CAIGTSGSGEQFF
clone size: -
D gene: TRBD2
V gene: TRBV10-3
J gene: TRBJ2-1

CDR3 DNA: TGTGCCAGCAGCTTGGCTGGCAGCCCGCCAAACCTCCACTTT
CDR3 protein: CASSLAGSPPNLHF
clone size: -
D gene: -
V gene: TRBV5-6
J gene: TRBJ1-6

CDR3 DNA: TGTGCCAGCAGTTTATGGTCAGGGCCCTGGTACGAGCAGTACTTC
CDR3 protein: CASSLWSGPWYEQYF
clone size: -
D gene: -
V gene: TRBV28
J gene: TRBJ2-7

CDR3 DNA: TGCGCCAGCAGCCAAACTGGAGCAGGGGGCTTGGGCTACACCTTC
CDR3 protein: CASSQTGAGGLGYTF
clone size: -
D gene: TRBD1
V gene: TRBV4-1
J gene: TRBJ1-2

CDR3 DNA: TGTGCCAGCAGCCCTCGCTTCGACCCTATGAACACTGAAGCTTTCTTT
CDR3 protein: CASSPRFDPMNTEAFF
clone size: -
D gene: -
V gene: TRBV7-2
J gene: TRBJ1-1

CDR3 DNA: TGTGCCATCAGTGAATCGACTGGACAGGGGGTTGGCAATGAGCAGTTCTTC
CDR3 protein: CAISESTGQGVGNEQFF
clone size: once
D gene: TRBD1
V gene: TRBV10-3
J gene: TRBJ2-1

CDR3 DNA: TGTGCCAGCTCACCGGGTACTTCGGACAATGAGCAGTTCTTC
CDR3 protein: CASSPGTSDNEQFF
clone size: -
D gene: -
V gene: TRBV18
J gene: TRBJ2-1

CDR3 DNA: TGTGCCAGCAGGATCGGCCTTAATGAAAAACTGTTTTTT
CDR3 protein: CASRIGLNEKLFF
clone size: -
D gene: -
V gene: TRBV2
J gene: TRBJ1-4

CDR3 DNA: TGTGCCAGCAGCCCAGGCGGGGTTGGGGGCTACACCTTC
CDR3 protein: CASSPGGVGGYTF
clone size: once
D gene: -
V gene: TRBV9
J gene: TRBJ1-2

CDR3 DNA: TGTGCCAGCAGCTACAGCTGGGACAGGGCTAACTATGGCTACACCTTC
CDR3 protein: CASSYSWDRANYGYTF
clone size: -
D gene: TRBD1
V gene: TRBV6-5
J gene: TRBJ1-2

CDR3 DNA: TGTGCCAGCAGCCAAGGTTTCGGGCTAGCTAGTGAGCAGTTCTTC
CDR3 protein: CASSQGFGLASEQFF
clone size: -
D gene: -
V gene: TRBV14
J gene: TRBJ2-1

CDR3 DNA: TGTGCCAGCAGCTTGACCCATCCCGGGAATCAGCCCCAGCATTTT
CDR3 protein: CASSLTHPGNQPQHF
clone size: once
D gene: -
V gene: TRBV2
J gene: TRBJ1-5

CDR3 DNA: TGTGCCAGCAGTGATTCGACCCGGAGGGGCACAGATACGCAGTATTTT
CDR3 protein: CASSDSTRRGTDTQYF
clone size: -
D gene: -
V gene: TRBV25-1
J gene: TRBJ2-3

CDR3 DNA: TGTGCCAGCAGTTTTTTGGGGGCGGGAGGCTACACCTTC
CDR3 protein: CASSFLGAGGYTF
clone size: -
D gene: -
V gene: TRBV28
J gene: TRBJ1-2

CDR3 DNA: TGCGCCAGCAGCTTGGCACCGGGAGGAGGTCAAGAGACCCAGTACTTC
CDR3 protein: CASSLAPGGGQETQYF
clone size: -
D gene: TRBD2
V gene: TRBV5-1
J gene: TRBJ2-5

CDR3 DNA: TGTGCCAGCTCAACCGGGACAGGGGGCACTCAGCCCCAGCATTTT
CDR3 protein: CASSTGTGGTQPQHF
clone size: -
D gene: TRBD1
V gene: TRBV18
J gene: TRBJ1-5

CDR3 DNA: TGTGCCAGCAGTGAAATTAAGCAGGACGACGAGCAGTACTTC
CDR3 protein: CASSEIKQDDEQYF
clone size: -
D gene: -
V gene: TRBV25-1
J gene: TRBJ2-7